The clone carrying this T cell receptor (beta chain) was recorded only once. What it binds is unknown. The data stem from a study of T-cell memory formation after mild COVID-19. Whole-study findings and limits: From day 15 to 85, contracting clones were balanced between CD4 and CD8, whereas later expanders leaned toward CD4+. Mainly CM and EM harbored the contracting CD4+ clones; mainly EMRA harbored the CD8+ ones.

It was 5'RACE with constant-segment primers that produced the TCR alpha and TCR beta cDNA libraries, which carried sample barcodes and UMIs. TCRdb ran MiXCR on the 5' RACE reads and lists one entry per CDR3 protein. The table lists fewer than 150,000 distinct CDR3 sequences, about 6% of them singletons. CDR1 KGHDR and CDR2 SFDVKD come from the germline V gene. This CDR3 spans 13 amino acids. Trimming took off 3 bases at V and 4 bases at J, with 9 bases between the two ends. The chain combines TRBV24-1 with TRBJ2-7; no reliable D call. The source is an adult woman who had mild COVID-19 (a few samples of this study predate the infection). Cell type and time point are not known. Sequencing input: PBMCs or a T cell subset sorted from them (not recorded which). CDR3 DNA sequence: TGTGCCACCAGTGATCCCGACACGTACGAGCAGTACTTC. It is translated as CATSDPDTYEQYF.